Listed here are 25 T cell receptor beta chains from one sample, sequenced in a study of human T cells and chemical hapten exposure (dated by TCRdb to the early 2020s). The library was obtained by RACE. Sequenced on a NextSeq 500. The raw public reads went through TCRdb reprocessing: fastp at Q25, MiXCR clone calling, in-frame beta chains kept. Duplicate CDR3 protein sequences are folded into a single record with the most common DNA and genes. The sample records 100,000 to 150,000 distinct CDR3 sequences, roughly 12% of which are singletons. The ten largest clones represent around 2.8% of the sample. Explained via the paper, the time point label denotes: pre-sensitization, week 0. The meaning of the sample's treatment or condition label: therapeutic diphenylcyclopropenone sensitization with weekly scalp DPC. Specimen: whole blood, collected in connection with sensitization to the hapten diphenylcyclopropenone (DPC). These TCRs come from a woman between 18 and 30 years old with alopecia areata. Some clones in this sample may be carry-over from other donors' samples.

The chain is built from TRBV7-2 and TRBJ2-7; TRBD1 agrees at 7 bases. The trim removed 1 base at V and 2 bases at J, leaving 2 bases unmatched. Germline CDR1 is SGHTA and CDR2 is FQGNSA. The CDR3 contains 14 residues. Here the CDR3 reads CASSLGQGAYEQYF. The CDR3 DNA sequence: TGTGCCAGCAGCTTAGGGCAGGGGGCCTACGAGCAGTACTTC.

This rearrangement joins TRBV25-1 to TRBJ2-2; possibly TRBD1 for D (6 bases). The CDR3 runs 14 residues. V gave up 4 bases and J gave up 5 bases, with 11 bases separating them. Germline V CDR1 and CDR2: MGHDK, SYGVNS. The chain's CDR3 is CASSVGTRTGELFF. The CDR3 DNA reads TGTGCCAGCAGTGTCGGGACAAGGACCGGGGAGCTGTTTTTT. Full variable domain (missing parts from reference TRBV25-1 and TRBJ2-2): EADIYQTPRYLVIGTGKKITLECSQTMGHDKMYWYQQDPGMELHLIHYSYGVNSTEKGDLSSESTVSRIRTEHFPLTLESARPSHTSQYLCASSVGTRTGELFFGEGSRLTVL.

This chain links TRBV7-2 with TRBJ2-7; TRBD1 is a possible D gene (5 bases). The CDR3 totals 13 residues. Germline-derived CDR1 and CDR2 are SGHTA and FQGNSA. V lost 5 bases to trimming and J lost 1 base, with 9 bases between them. This CDR3 is CASSVRQSYEQYF. In DNA form, the CDR3 reads TGTGCCAGCAGCGTCAGACAGTCCTACGAGCAGTACTTC.

The chain employs TRBV25-1 and TRBJ2-1; weak D call: TRBD1 (6 bases). The V gene's germline CDR1 is MGHDK and CDR2 SYGVNS. The CDR3 is made up of 13 amino acids. V shed 3 bases and J shed 15 bases, with 18 bases lying between them. The CDR3 DNA follows: TGTGCCAGCAGTGATCGCCCAGTGGGGGCCTGGTTCTTC. Amino acids: CASSDRPVGAWFF. The full variable domain, its missing parts supplied by reference TRBV25-1 and TRBJ2-1, is EADIYQTPRYLVIGTGKKITLECSQTMGHDKMYWYQQDPGMELHLIHYSYGVNSTEKGDLSSESTVSRIRTEHFPLTLESARPSHTSQYLCASSDRPVGAWFFGPGTRLTVL.

In this sample, this clonotype turned up once. This CDR3 is CASSHPIDNEQFF. The DNA for the CDR3 is TGTGCCAGCAGCCACCCGATAGATAATGAGCAGTTCTTC. The gene calls are TRBV3-1 and TRBJ2-1; D uncertain. Trimming shortened V by 3 bases and J by 7 bases, and 10 bases separated the two germline ends. CDR1 and CDR2 (germline): LGHDT, YNNKEL (reference sequence). This CDR3 is built from 13 residues.

This chain uses TRBV5-1 with TRBJ2-3; 8 bases agree with TRBD1. CDR1 is SGHRS, CDR2 YFSETQ, per germline. The V segment lost 4 bases and the J segment 0 bases; nucleotides outside the gene matches: 10. The CDR3 spans 17 residues. The CDR3 loop reads CASSATAGTGSTDTQYF. DNA for the CDR3: TGCGCCAGCAGCGCGACGGCCGGGACAGGAAGCACAGATACGCAGTATTTT. The whole variable domain, remainder taken from reference TRBV5-1 and TRBJ2-3, is KAGVTQTPRYLIKTRGQQVTLSCSPISGHRSVSWYQQTPGQGLQFLFEYFSETQRNKGNFPGRFSGRQFSNSRSEMNVSTLELGDSALYLCASSATAGTGSTDTQYFGPGTRLTVL.

This clonotype has only a few counts. The gene calls are TRBV25-1 and TRBJ1-2; tentatively, D is TRBD1 (6 bases). The CDR3 length is 15 residues. V was pared by 2 bases and J by 7 bases, with 17 bases between. Germline CDR1 reads MGHDK; CDR2 reads SYGVNS. The CDR3 sequence is CASSERDRREGGYTF. The CDR3 region has the DNA TGTGCCAGCAGTGAACGTGACAGGAGGGAAGGTGGCTACACCTTC.

A few counts support this clonotype. This sequence joins TRBV24-1 and TRBJ2-5; 13 bases agree with TRBD2. The germline V gene encodes CDR1 KGHDR and CDR2 SFDVKD. Unmatched junction bases numbered 1, after V lost 3 bases and J lost 1 base. The CDR3 has 16 amino acids. CDR3 in DNA: TGTGCCACCAGTGATCGGACTAGCGGGGGCCAAGAGACCCAGTACTTC. This codes for CATSDRTSGGQETQYF.

The chain has TRBV20-1 and TRBJ2-1, with D possibly TRBD1 on 6 matching bases. Germline V gene lookup returns CDR1 DFQATT and CDR2 SNEGSKA (reference sequence). The germline V and J ends were trimmed by 4 bases and 5 bases, with 21 bases remaining between them. CDR3 length: 16 residues. The CDR3 coding sequence is TGCAGTGCTACCAGACATACGGCAGGGGCCCACAATGAGCAGTTCTTC. It is translated as CSATRHTAGAHNEQFF.

The chain employs TRBV7-2 and TRBJ1-5, with TRBD1 as a possible D gene (5 bases). This CDR3 has 15 amino acids. The V gene lost 4 bases and the J gene lost 3 bases, with 13 bases spanning the gap. CDR1 is SGHTA and CDR2 is FQGNSA in the germline V gene. CDR3 in amino acids: CASSSDNRYNQPQHF. As DNA, the CDR3 is TGTGCCAGCAGCTCGGACAACAGATACAATCAGCCCCAGCATTTT. Drawing the rest from reference TRBV7-2 and TRBJ1-5, the complete variable domain is GAGVSQSPSNKVTEKGKDVELRCDPISGHTALYWYRQSLGQGLEFLIYFQGNSAPDKSGLPSDRFSAERTGGSVSTLTIQRTQQEDSAVYLCASSSDNRYNQPQHFGDGTRLSIL.

The table lists this clonotype with a few counts. The chain links TRBV4-3 to TRBJ1-2; D is uncertain. The germline V and J ends were trimmed by 3 bases and 4 bases, with 9 bases remaining between them. The germline V gene encodes CDR1 LGHNA and CDR2 YSLEER. This CDR3 is built from 13 residues. In DNA, the CDR3 is TGCGCCAGCAGCCATGGACGGCTCTATGGCTACACCTTC. It specifies CASSHGRLYGYTF.

This rearrangement joins TRBV29-1 to TRBJ1-1, with D possibly TRBD1 on 5 matching bases. The CDR3 is 12 amino acids. Germline V gene data show CDR1 as SQVTM and CDR2 as ANQGSEA. V was shortened by 7 bases and J by 4 bases, with 13 bases between the two germline ends. The CDR3 loop is CSADLGTTEAFF. CDR3 DNA: TGCAGCGCGGATCTGGGGACCACTGAAGCTTTCTTT.

This clonotype was detected many times. The V call is TRBV10-3, the J call TRBJ1-2; D not resolved. This CDR3 contains 11 residues. The germline V and J ends were trimmed by 4 bases and 8 bases, with 8 bases remaining between them. Per the germline V gene, CDR1 is ENHRY and CDR2 is SYGVKD. Written as DNA, the CDR3 is TGTGCCATCAGTGGTCAACCAGGCTACACCTTC. This gives the protein CAISGQPGYTF.

This chain uses TRBV7-3 with TRBJ2-5; D may match TRBD1 or TRBD2 (5 bases each). This CDR3 is built from 17 residues. Looked up from germline, CDR1 is SGHTA and CDR2 is FQGTGA. V gave up 0 bases and J gave up 4 bases, with 18 bases separating them. Here the CDR3 DNA reads TGTGCCAGCAGCTTAACTTGTTACGTGGGACCCCGAGAGACCCAGTACTTC. This codes for CASSLTCYVGPRETQYF.

The chain carries TRBV5-6 and TRBJ2-7, with TRBD2 identical over 13 bases. The CDR3 is 14 amino acids. Germline loops: CDR1 SGHDT, CDR2 YYEEEE. The J segment lost 4 bases and the V segment lost 5 bases, leaving 3 bases of the junction unmatched. The chain's CDR3 is CASSWTSGGYEQYF. The CDR3 coding sequence is TGTGCCAGCAGTTGGACTAGCGGGGGATACGAGCAGTACTTC.

This clonotype was picked up a small number of times. The chain recombines TRBV15 with TRBJ1-3; TRBD1 might be the D (5 bases). V dropped 6 bases and J dropped 0 bases, with 12 bases sitting between them. The CDR3 runs 15 residues. Germline-derived CDR1 and CDR2 are LNHNV and YYDKDF (reference sequence). CDR3 sequence: CATRPRGDSGNTIYF. Written as DNA, the CDR3 is TGTGCCACCAGACCTAGGGGAGACTCTGGAAACACCATATATTTT.

The chain links TRBV6-1 to TRBJ1-1; maybe TRBD1 (5 bases). The V gene's germline CDR1 is MNHNS and CDR2 SASEGT. This CDR3 is built from 15 residues. Trimming shortened V by 0 bases and J by 6 bases, and 14 bases separated the two germline ends. The CDR3 region is CASSEAIFGGAEAFF. The DNA for the CDR3 is TGTGCCAGCAGTGAAGCAATTTTTGGGGGAGCTGAAGCTTTCTTT.

This clonotype occurred many times. V gene TRBV3-1 combines with J gene TRBJ1-2, with 11 bases lining up with TRBD1. J gave up 5 bases and V 4 bases, and 6 bases lay outside the gene matches. This CDR3 has 15 amino acids. The germline CDR1 and CDR2 sequences are LGHDT and YNNKEL (reference sequence). CDR3 bases: TGTGCCAGCAGCCGTGGGACAGGGGGGACGTATGGCTACACCTTC. Encoded protein: CASSRGTGGTYGYTF.

The V and J genes are TRBV4-3 and TRBJ1-5, with 9 bases that match TRBD1. Germline loops: CDR1 LGHNA, CDR2 YSLEER. V was pared by 2 bases and J by 3 bases, with 2 bases of the junction left unmatched. The CDR3 is made up of 15 amino acids. CDR3 coding DNA: TGCGCCAGCAGCCAACGGACAGGGGCCAATCAGCCCCAGCATTTT. Translated: CASSQRTGANQPQHF.

This clonotype was seen repeatedly, ten times or more. The rearrangement uses TRBV10-3 and TRBJ2-7; no definite D call. The V and J ends lost 8 bases and 4 bases respectively, with 21 bases between them. Germline V lookup: CDR1 ENHRY, CDR2 SYGVKD. CDR3 size: 15 residues. Written as DNA, the CDR3 is TGTGCCATCGGATCCGTAGTCCCGACTTCTTACGAGCAGTACTTC. This translates into CAIGSVVPTSYEQYF.

V and J are TRBV19 and TRBJ2-6; the D gene is possibly TRBD1 (7 bases). This CDR3 has 18 residues. Germline V gene sequence: CDR1 LNHDA, CDR2 SQIVND (reference sequence). Between the trimmed V and J ends, which lost 7 bases and 0 bases, there was a span of 19 bases. CDR3 sequence: CASTPWAGGLSGANVLTF. CDR3 nucleotides: TGTGCCAGTACTCCCTGGGCAGGGGGACTCTCTGGGGCCAACGTCCTGACTTTC.

This clonotype appeared many times. DNA of the CDR3: TGTGCCAGCAGTGAGGAGGACAGACCTACATACAATGAGCAGTTCTTC. Translating gives CASSEEDRPTYNEQFF. This sequence joins TRBV2 and TRBJ2-1; D is perhaps TRBD1 (6 bases). V dropped 3 bases and J dropped 4 bases, with 16 bases sitting between them. This CDR3 is 16 amino acids long. The germline CDR1 and CDR2 sequences are SNHLY and FYNNEI.

This chain links TRBV20-1 with TRBJ1-1, with TRBD1 as a possible D gene (5 bases). V was trimmed by 3 bases and J by 1 base, leaving 12 bases between them. This CDR3 has 14 amino acids. Looked up from germline, CDR1 is DFQATT and CDR2 is SNEGSKA (reference sequence). The CDR3 DNA follows: TGCAGTGCTAGCATTTTGGGGCAGAACACTGAAGCTTTCTTT. Protein: CSASILGQNTEAFF.

V and J are TRBV24-1 and TRBJ2-3, with a weak D call TRBD1 (5 bases). Germline loops: CDR1 KGHDR, CDR2 SFDVKD. This CDR3 is 19 amino acids long. Between the trimmed V and J ends, which lost 1 base and 0 bases, there was a span of 19 bases. CDR3 in DNA: TGTGCCACCAGTGATTTACCCTCCCTGACAGACCAGAGCACAGATACGCAGTATTTT. Encoded protein: CATSDLPSLTDQSTDTQYF.

This clonotype was counted many times. The V and J genes are TRBV11-2 and TRBJ2-5; D not certain. This CDR3 contains 12 residues. The V end lost 5 bases, the J end lost 2 bases, and 6 bases lay between the germline ends. Germline V gene data show CDR1 as SGHAT and CDR2 as FQNNGV. The CDR3 nucleotides are TGTGCCAGCAGCCCCTATCAAGAGACCCAGTACTTC. This translates into CASSPYQETQYF.